This TCR beta chain was captured by sequencing in a study of blood T cell repertoires in COVID-19. Study-level background: In each case, the material was cDNA or gDNA derived from T cells, B-cell-depleted T cells, or PBMCs.

Germline CDR1 is MDHEN and CDR2 is SYDVKM. Trimming left V 7 bases short and J 4 bases short, with 16 bases between. The CDR3 covers 14 residues. In the original processing: The assay estimated nucleated cells by amplifying reference gene primers. The protocol was immunoSEQ multiplex PCR, while the TCRdb copy is restricted to in-frame clones and leaves out a portion. V, J and clone size were drawn from that table, and D and trimming were deduced from the DNA. The sample has roughly 27,000 clones; about 80% are singletons. This receptor was obtained from a woman in her 70s with acute or convalescent COVID-19. Sequencing was performed on peripheral blood. The chain is built from TRBV28 and TRBJ1-1; TRBD1 is a possible D gene (6 bases). The CDR3 spells CASIEAGDGTEAFF. The CDR3 nucleotides read TGTGCCAGCATCGAAGCAGGGGATGGCACTGAAGCTTTCTTT.